This T cell receptor beta chain was recorded in a study of spatial heterogeneity in lung cancer. Trimming removed 6 bases from V and 3 bases from J; junction bases left unmatched: 6. The CDR3 spans 15 residues. Each CDR3 protein gets one entry after TCRdb re-called the 5' RACE reads with MiXCR. The table has roughly 34,000 distinct CDR3 sequences, 6.5% to 9.5% seen once. Time point of the sample: blood at routine non-recurrence follow-up after resection. This clonotype was seen at least ten times. This receptor was obtained from a male donor with early-stage non-small cell lung cancer. The rearrangement links TRBV12-3 or TRBV12-4 to TRBJ2-5; TRBD2 agrees at 11 bases. This material consisted of PBMCs, taken at follow-up. The CDR3 DNA reads TGTGCCAGCAGACCTAGCGGGGGGTTAAAAGAGACCCAGTACTTC. It codes for CASRPSGGLKETQYF.